One T cell receptor beta chain is described in this entry. Here immunoSEQ multiplex PCR was the method, and the copy in TCRdb shows in-frame clones only, minus some. The sample has hundreds of thousands of clones; around 90% are singletons. Recruited during active infection, patients (from Seattle) were subsequently followed longitudinally. This sample stems from a study of blood T cell repertoires in COVID-19. Across the study: Researchers got acute and convalescent COVID-19 samples from the United States, Italy and Spain.

The germline V gene encodes CDR1 MNHNY and CDR2 SVGAGI (reference sequence). The CDR3 is 15 residues long. V dropped 2 bases and J dropped 5 bases, with 12 bases sitting between them. The chain employs TRBV6-6 and TRBJ1-4; D ambiguous. Sequenced sample: peripheral blood. The origin of this receptor is a woman between 40 and 50 years old with COVID-19, enrolled during active disease. CDR3 in DNA: TGTGCCAGCAGTTACGGGCGAGCGGGCAATGAAAAACTGTTTTTT. Protein sequence: CASSYGRAGNEKLFF.